This entry describes one T cell receptor (beta chain). Ten or more counts support this clonotype. Its specific antigen is unknown. No much larger clone exists at a distance of one base, and base qualities are not known. Counted from cysteine to phenylalanine, this CDR3 has 14 amino acids. This entry keeps only the CDR3 DNA: 42 bases, framed from base 1. Reading the germline V gene gives CDR1 SGHDT and CDR2 YYEEEE. V trim: 0 bases; J trim: 3 bases; unmatched bases: 1. The time point label here, explained by the study, means: pre-pandemic baseline sample and day 111 after first positive SARS-CoV-2 test. The data were produced on an Illumina MiSeq. The peripheral T cell repertoire was profiled for human TCRbeta genes. As for the original processing: Beta-binomial modelling was used to test for differences in clonotype abundance while accounting for variability over time. Expanded clonotypes were screened against the ImmuneCODE reference database of SARS-CoV-2-associated TCRs and were mapped to viral genome regions. Additional analyses of the repertoire looked at TRBV gene usage, CDR3 length, CDR3 amino acid overlap between time points, clonotype abundance distributions and Jaccard similarity. TCRdb applied fastp at Q25 and MiXCR to the public reads, then kept only in-frame beta chains. Identical CDR3 proteins give one entry, which carries the most common genes and DNA. It is TCRdb's table, rather than the study itself, that gives the V and J calls and clone size. The sample profile shows 200,000 to 300,000 distinct CDR3 sequences; under 35% of them were found once. The leading ten clones occupy around 7.8% of the sample.

This entry comes from a study of kidney transplant recipient with SARS-CoV-2 infection (dated by TCRdb to the early 2020s). The receptor's source is a male patient aged 25 to 39 who had COVID-19 and was a kidney transplant recipient. After a transplant, not all T cells may be the patient's own; some may come from the graft donor. The source was a blood sample, collected at baseline and around day 110 from a kidney transplant recipient. The sequence is built from TRBV5-6 and TRBJ1-2; 8 central bases correspond to TRBD1. The DNA sequence is given as TGTGCCAGCAGCTTGGTGACAGGGGACTATGGCTACACCTTC. It codes for CASSLVTGDYGYTF.